This T cell receptor (beta chain) was observed in a study of monozygotic twins with inflammatory bowel disease (dated by TCRdb to about 2019). Regarding the research as a whole: A total of 28 monozygotic twin pairs were included in the full study, comprising nine German pairs (four IBD-concordant, five IBD-discordant) and 19 IBD-discordant Danish pairs. The search for disease-associated traits relied mainly on comparing IBD patients with their genetically identical healthy co-twins within discordant pairs. Each individual had, on average, about 151 000 unique TCRalpha sequences and 181 000 unique TCRbeta sequences available for analysis. The full study reports these points: IBD patients shared fewer clonotypes with other individuals than healthy twins did, most markedly in patients showing signs of disease activity. Repertoire similarity did not differ between concordant and discordant twins, possibly due to limited statistical power. The analysis was unable to tell different T cell subtypes apart. Background noise and inter-individual variability may have been introduced into the repertoires by the differing immunosuppressive treatments among patients. A decrease in TCRbeta repertoire diversity, as measured by inverse Simpson index, was observed in IBD patients compared with their healthy co-twins. The results gave no support for a single strong signal or clonotype linked to IBD.

In regard to this clonotype: Its antigen is unknown.

The germline V gene specifies SGHTA as CDR1 and FQGTGA as CDR2. The CDR3 runs 16 residues from the cysteine to the phenylalanine. Only the protein is on record. From each donor, an approximately 2.5 ml peripheral blood sample was collected into PAXgene tubes and kept at -80 degrees C. Without T cell sorting, total RNA was isolated from whole blood using the PAXgene blood miRNA kit on an automated QIAcube. Peripheral blood from monozygotic twin pairs, either concordant or discordant for inflammatory bowel disease, underwent deep TCRalpha and TCRbeta repertoire profiling that used unique molecular barcoding. Smoking habits were recorded for all twin pairs, with individuals classified as current, former or never smokers. Libraries were constructed by 5' RACE. Preparation of each TCR library used around 3.5 ug of total RNA. cDNA was synthesized with SMARTScribe reverse transcriptase in eight separate reactions per sample. Unique molecular identifiers containing a 6-nucleotide sample barcode were introduced through template switching during cDNA synthesis. TCRalpha and TCRbeta cDNA was amplified by two nested PCRs of approximately 17 and 9 cycles, with bead purification after each PCR. Before amplification, the cDNA was treated with uracil DNA-glycosylase and purified using the QIAquick PCR purification kit. The second PCR added Illumina TruSeq-compatible adapters along with sample-specific barcodes. Library quality and concentration were assessed using TapeStation and Qubit, and about 5 ng of each library was pooled. Sequencing of pooled libraries was carried out on an Illumina HiSeq2500 single-index Rapid Run using 2 x 100 bp reads and custom sequencing primers. Regarding the original processing steps: PCR and sequencing errors were corrected by UMI-based consensus assembly using MiGEC version 1.2.6. V(D)J alignment, clonotype assembly and CDR3 extraction were performed with MiXCR version 2.1.1. To normalise gene usage, clonotype sharing and MAIT/NKT TCR abundance, the analysis used the top 1000, 10 000 and 20 000 clonotypes per sample. Diversity was computed as the inverse Simpson index with the vegan R package after downsampling to 27 000 UMIs. Paired Mann-Whitney U tests on discordant twin pairs were used, with Benjamini-Hochberg multiple-testing correction. The reads underwent TCRdb reprocessing, giving one record for each CDR3 protein sequence and no DNA. The V and J calls follow TCRdb's processing rather than the paper's. This sample's records show over 110,000 distinct CDR3 sequences. Around 2.5% of the sample lies in the top ten.

This TCR came from a human donor with ulcerative colitis or Crohn's disease, or a healthy co-twin of an affected twin (not recorded which). Material for sequencing was blood. The chain uses TRBV7-3 and TRBJ2-1; absent DNA, TCRdb's TRBD2 call cannot be checked. CDR3 sequence: CASSLGLAGGRDEQFF.